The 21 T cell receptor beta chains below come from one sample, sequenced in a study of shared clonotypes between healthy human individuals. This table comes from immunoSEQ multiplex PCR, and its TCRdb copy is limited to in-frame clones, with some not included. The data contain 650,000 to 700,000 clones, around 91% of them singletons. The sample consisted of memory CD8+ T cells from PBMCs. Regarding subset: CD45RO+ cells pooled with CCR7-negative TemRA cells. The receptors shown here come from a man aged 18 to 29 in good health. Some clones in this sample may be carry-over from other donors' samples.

CDR3 sequence reads: CASSLRQGLSEQYF. As DNA, the CDR3 is TGTGCCAGCAGTTTAAGGCAGGGATTGAGCGAGCAGTACTTC. V is TRBV28 and J is TRBJ2-7, with a tentative D call TRBD1 (5 bases). Trimming took off 2 bases at V and 6 bases at J, with 14 bases between the two ends. CDR3 length: 14 amino acids. CDR1 and CDR2 (germline): MDHEN, SYDVKM.

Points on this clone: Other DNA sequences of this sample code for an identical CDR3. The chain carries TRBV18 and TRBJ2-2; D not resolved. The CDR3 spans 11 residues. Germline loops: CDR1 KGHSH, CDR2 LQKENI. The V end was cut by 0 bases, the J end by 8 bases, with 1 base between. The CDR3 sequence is CASSPPGELFF. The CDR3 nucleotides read TGTGCCAGCTCACCACCTGGGGAGCTGTTTTTT.

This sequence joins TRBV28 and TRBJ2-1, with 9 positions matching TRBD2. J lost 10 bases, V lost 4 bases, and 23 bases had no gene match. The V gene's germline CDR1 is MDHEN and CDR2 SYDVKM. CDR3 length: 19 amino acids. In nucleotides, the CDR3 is TGTGCCAGCAGTTCAGAGTGGCGGGAGGGTCTGTCTTCCAACCTCGAGCAGTTCTTC. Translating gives CASSSEWREGLSSNLEQFF.

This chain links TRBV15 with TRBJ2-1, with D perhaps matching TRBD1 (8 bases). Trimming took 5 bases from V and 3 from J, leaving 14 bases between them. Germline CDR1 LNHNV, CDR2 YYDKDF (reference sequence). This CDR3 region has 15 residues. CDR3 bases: TGTGCCACCAGCCCCAGCGGGACAGGCTACAATGAGCAGTTCTTC. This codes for CATSPSGTGYNEQFF.

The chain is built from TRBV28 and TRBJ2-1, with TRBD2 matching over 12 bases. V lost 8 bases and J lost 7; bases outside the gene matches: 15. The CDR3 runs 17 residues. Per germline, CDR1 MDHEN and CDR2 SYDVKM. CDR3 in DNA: TGTGCCAGCGGGGGCCAACTCGGACTAGCGGGACTAAATGAGCAGTTCTTC. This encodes CASGGQLGLAGLNEQFF. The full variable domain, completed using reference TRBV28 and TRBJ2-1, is DVKVTQSSRYLVKRTGEKVFLECVQDMDHENMFWYRQDPGLGLRLIYFSYDVKMKEKGDIPEGYSVSREKKERFSLILESASTNQTSMYLCASGGQLGLAGLNEQFFGPGTRLTVL.

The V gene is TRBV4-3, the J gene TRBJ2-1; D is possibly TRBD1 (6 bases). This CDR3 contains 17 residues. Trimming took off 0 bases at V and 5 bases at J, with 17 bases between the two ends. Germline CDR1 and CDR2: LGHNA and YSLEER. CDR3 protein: CASSQDSWGTLNNEQFF. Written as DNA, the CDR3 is TGCGCCAGCAGCCAAGATTCGTGGGGGACACTAAACAATGAGCAGTTCTTC.

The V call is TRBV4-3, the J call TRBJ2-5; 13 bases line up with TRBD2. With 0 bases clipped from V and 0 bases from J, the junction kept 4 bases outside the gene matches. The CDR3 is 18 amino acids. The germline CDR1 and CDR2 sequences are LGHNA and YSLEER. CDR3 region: CASSQDWTSGSYQETQYF. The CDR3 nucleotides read TGCGCCAGCAGCCAAGATTGGACTAGCGGGAGTTACCAAGAGACCCAGTACTTC.

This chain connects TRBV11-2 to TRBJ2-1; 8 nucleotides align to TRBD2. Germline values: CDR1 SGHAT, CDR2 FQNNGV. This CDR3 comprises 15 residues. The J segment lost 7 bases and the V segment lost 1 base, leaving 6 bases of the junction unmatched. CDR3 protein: CASSLGAGVWNEQFF. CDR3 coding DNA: TGTGCCAGCAGCTTAGGAGCGGGGGTATGGAATGAGCAGTTCTTC.

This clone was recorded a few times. CDR3 in DNA: TGTGCCAGCAGTATCCGATCCACCAATGAAAAACTGTTTTTT. Translating gives CASSIRSTNEKLFF. The V gene is TRBV27, the J gene TRBJ1-4; D is ambiguous. V lost 5 bases to trimming and J lost 5 bases, with 12 bases between them. Germline-derived CDR1 and CDR2 are MNHEY and SMNVEV (reference sequence). The CDR3 consists of 14 residues.

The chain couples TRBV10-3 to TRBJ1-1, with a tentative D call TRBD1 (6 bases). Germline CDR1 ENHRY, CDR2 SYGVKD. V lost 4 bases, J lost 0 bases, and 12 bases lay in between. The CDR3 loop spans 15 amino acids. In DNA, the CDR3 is TGTGCCATCAGTGGGACAGCCACCTTGAACACTGAAGCTTTCTTT. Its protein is CAISGTATLNTEAFF.

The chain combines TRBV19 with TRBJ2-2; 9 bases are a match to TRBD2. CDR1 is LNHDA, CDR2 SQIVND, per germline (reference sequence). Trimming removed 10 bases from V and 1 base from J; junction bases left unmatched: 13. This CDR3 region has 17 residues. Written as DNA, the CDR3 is TGTGCCACCCACCCGCGGGGGGGGATGGTGAACACCGGGGAGCTGTTTTTT. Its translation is CATHPRGGMVNTGELFF.

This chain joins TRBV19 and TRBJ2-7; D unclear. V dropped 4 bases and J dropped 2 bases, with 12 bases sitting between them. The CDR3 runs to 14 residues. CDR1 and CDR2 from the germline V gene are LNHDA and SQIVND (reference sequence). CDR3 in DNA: TGTGCCAGTAGTAAGGCAGACACTACCTACGAGCAGTACTTC. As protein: CASSKADTTYEQYF.

The DNA for the CDR3 is TGTGCCAGCAGTTTATTGACAGCCTCAAAGCAGCCCCAGCATTTT. Translated: CASSLLTASKQPQHF. The chain carries TRBV28 and TRBJ1-5; D is possibly TRBD1 (5 bases). CDR1 MDHEN and CDR2 SYDVKM come from the germline V gene. The CDR3 loop spans 15 amino acids. The germline V and J ends were trimmed by 1 base and 7 bases, with 14 bases remaining between them. The full variable domain, with the rest looked up from reference TRBV28 and TRBJ1-5, is DVKVTQSSRYLVKRTGEKVFLECVQDMDHENMFWYRQDPGLGLRLIYFSYDVKMKEKGDIPEGYSVSREKKERFSLILESASTNQTSMYLCASSLLTASKQPQHFGDGTRLSIL.

Here the CDR3 reads CASSVGLLTLTGRGTEAFF. The CDR3 bases are TGTGCCAGCAGCGTAGGTCTTCTTACGTTGACAGGGAGAGGCACTGAAGCTTTCTTT. The genes are TRBV9 and TRBJ1-1; 7 positions agree with TRBD1. The CDR3 runs 19 residues. Trimming took 0 bases from V and 4 from J; bases not matched to a gene: 18. CDR1 is SGDLS and CDR2 is YYNGEE in the germline V gene.

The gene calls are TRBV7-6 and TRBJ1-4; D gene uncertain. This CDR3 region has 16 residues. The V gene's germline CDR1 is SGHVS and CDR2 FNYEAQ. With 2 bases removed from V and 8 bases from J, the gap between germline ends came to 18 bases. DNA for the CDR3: TGTGCCAGCAGCTTAACCGCAGGCCGGGCGGGAGAAAAACTGTTTTTT. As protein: CASSLTAGRAGEKLFF.

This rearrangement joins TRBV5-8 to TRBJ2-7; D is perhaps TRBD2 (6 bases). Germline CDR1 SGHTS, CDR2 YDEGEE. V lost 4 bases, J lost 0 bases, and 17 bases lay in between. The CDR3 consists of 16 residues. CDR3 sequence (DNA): TGTGCCAGCAGCCTGATATGGGAGGTTTCCTCCTACGAGCAGTACTTC. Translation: CASSLIWEVSSYEQYF.

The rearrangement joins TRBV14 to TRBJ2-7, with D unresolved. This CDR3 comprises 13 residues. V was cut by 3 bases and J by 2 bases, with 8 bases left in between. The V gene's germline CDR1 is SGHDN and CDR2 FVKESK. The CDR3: CASSQVVPYEQYF. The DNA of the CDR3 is TGTGCCAGCAGCCAGGTAGTCCCCTACGAGCAGTACTTC.

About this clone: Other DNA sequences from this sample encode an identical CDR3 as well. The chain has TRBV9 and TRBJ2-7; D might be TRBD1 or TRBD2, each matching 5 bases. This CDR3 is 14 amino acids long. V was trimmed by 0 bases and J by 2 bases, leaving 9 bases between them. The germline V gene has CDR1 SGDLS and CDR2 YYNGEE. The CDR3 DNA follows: TGTGCCAGCAGCGTAGGAGGGGACGCCTACGAGCAGTACTTC. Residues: CASSVGGDAYEQYF.

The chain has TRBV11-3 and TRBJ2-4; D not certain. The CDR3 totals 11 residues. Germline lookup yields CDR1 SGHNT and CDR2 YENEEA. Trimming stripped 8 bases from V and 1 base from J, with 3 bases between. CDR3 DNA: TGTGCCAGCGAGGCCAAAAACATTCAGTACTTC. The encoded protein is CASEAKNIQYF.

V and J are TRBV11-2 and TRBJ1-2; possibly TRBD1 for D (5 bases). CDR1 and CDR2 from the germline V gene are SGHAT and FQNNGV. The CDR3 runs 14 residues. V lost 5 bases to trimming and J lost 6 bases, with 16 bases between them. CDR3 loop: CASSPVGQGNGYTF. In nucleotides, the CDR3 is TGTGCCAGCAGCCCTGTGGGGCAAGGAAATGGCTACACCTTC.

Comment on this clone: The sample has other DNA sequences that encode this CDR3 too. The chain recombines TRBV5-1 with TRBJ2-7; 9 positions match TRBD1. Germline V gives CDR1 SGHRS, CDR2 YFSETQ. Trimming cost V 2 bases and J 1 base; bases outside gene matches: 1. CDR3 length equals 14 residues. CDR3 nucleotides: TGCGCCAGCAGCTTCGGGACAGGGTCCTACGAGCAGTACTTC. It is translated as CASSFGTGSYEQYF.